Below, 31 T cell receptor beta chains from the same sample are listed, as sequenced in a study of cytomegalovirus exposure and HLA in healthy donors. PCR amplification relied on 60 Vbeta primers (plus 13 Jbeta primers). Libraries were prepared by immunoSEQ multiplex PCR; TCRdb keeps only in-frame clonotypes and omits some of them. The data contain around 150,000 clones, more than 75% of them singletons. Sequenced material: PBMCs. These TCRs come from a woman aged 35 to 49 in good health and CMV-seronegative.

CDR3 DNA sequence: TGTGCCAGCAGCTCTAACCTTGGCTACACCTTC. Translating gives CASSSNLGYTF. The genes are TRBV28 and TRBJ1-2; no clear D. There are 11 residues in the CDR3. Trimming left V 6 bases short and J 7 bases short, with 9 bases between. From germline, CDR1 is MDHEN and CDR2 SYDVKM.

This sequence joins TRBV28 and TRBJ1-1, with D unresolved. Trimming stripped 3 bases from V and 0 bases from J, with 8 bases between. The germline gives CDR1 MDHEN, CDR2 SYDVKM. The CDR3 contains 14 residues. CDR3 nucleotides: TGTGCCAGCAGTTTTCGGGGAATGAACACTGAAGCTTTCTTT. It specifies CASSFRGMNTEAFF.

The rearrangement links TRBV19 to TRBJ1-1, with D possibly matching TRBD1 (6 bases). Germline lookup yields CDR1 LNHDA and CDR2 SQIVND (reference sequence). The CDR3 totals 13 residues. The V gene lost 10 bases and the J gene lost 5 bases, with 17 bases spanning the gap. Written as DNA, the CDR3 is TGTGCCACTTCGCAGGGGAGGGGGACTGAAGCTTTCTTT. This gives the protein CATSQGRGTEAFF.

The chain joins TRBV11-3 to TRBJ2-5; the match to TRBD2 covers 7 bases. CDR1 is SGHNT, CDR2 YENEEA, per germline. The CDR3 length is 19 residues. J was trimmed by 1 base and V by 1 base; bases with no gene match: 15. The DNA of the CDR3 is TGTGCCAGCAGCTTAGGCATGCCTTGGGGAAGCGGGGTCCAAGAGACCCAGTACTTC. Translation gives CASSLGMPWGSGVQETQYF.

The chain has TRBV6-5 and TRBJ2-7; tentatively, D is TRBD2 (6 bases). The V gene's germline CDR1 is MNHEY and CDR2 SVGAGI. Trimming removed 5 bases from V and 7 bases from J, with 18 bases in between. The length of the CDR3 is 14 residues. CDR3 bases: TGTGCCAGCAGTCACTGGGGGGAGCCTGGTGAGCAGTACTTC. It encodes CASSHWGEPGEQYF.

The chain is built from TRBV7-3 and TRBJ2-3; D remains ambiguous. Germline V gene data show CDR1 as SGHTA and CDR2 as FQGTGA. CDR3 length: 14 residues. Deletions cut 0 bases from V and 5 bases from J, with 9 bases between. This chain's CDR3 is CASSLTRDGDTQYF. The CDR3 coding sequence is TGTGCCAGCAGCTTAACTAGAGATGGAGATACGCAGTATTTT.

This chain uses TRBV4-1 with TRBJ1-2; the D gene is possibly TRBD1 (6 bases). Per germline, CDR1 MGHRA and CDR2 YSYEKL. This CDR3 comprises 15 residues. Trimming took 3 bases from V and 3 from J, leaving 14 bases between them. CDR3 DNA: TGCGCCAGCAGCCAGCCCTGGGGACACGACTATGGCTACACCTTC. This translates into CASSQPWGHDYGYTF.

The V gene is TRBV6-6, the J gene TRBJ2-2, with D possibly being TRBD2 (5 bases). The CDR3 covers 14 residues. V lost 0 bases to trimming and J lost 3 bases, with 5 bases between them. Germline V gene data show CDR1 as MNHNY and CDR2 as SVGAGI (reference sequence). The CDR3 sequence: CASSYSRDTGELFF. CDR3 DNA: TGTGCCAGCAGTTACTCGAGGGACACCGGGGAGCTGTTTTTT.

The chain uses TRBV4-2 and TRBJ2-5; 9 bases map to TRBD1. Unmatched junction bases numbered 6, after V lost 5 bases and J lost 2 bases. The CDR3 covers 15 residues. Germline lookup yields CDR1 LGHNA and CDR2 YNFKEQ. CDR3 bases: TGTGCCAGCAGCATTCCCGGGACAGGGCAAGAGACCCAGTACTTC. Encoded protein: CASSIPGTGQETQYF.

V is TRBV15 and J is TRBJ2-3; 13 bases align to TRBD2. The CDR3 contains 20 residues. V trimming: 5 bases; J trimming: 6 bases; junction bases outside the gene matches: 20. Germline-derived CDR1 and CDR2 are LNHNV and YYDKDF (reference sequence). The CDR3 DNA reads as TGTGCCACCAGCGCTACGCCGAGTTACCGACTAGCGGGAGGACGGGATACGCAGTATTTT. This translates into CATSATPSYRLAGGRDTQYF.

The rearrangement uses TRBV5-6 and TRBJ2-1, with D possibly TRBD2 on 5 matching bases. Germline CDR1 is SGHDT and CDR2 is YYEEEE. The germline V and J ends were trimmed by 0 bases and 0 bases, with 13 bases remaining between them. The CDR3 has 17 amino acids. CDR3 sequence: CASSLGVRGSSYNEQFF. CDR3 in DNA: TGTGCCAGCAGCTTGGGAGTGCGAGGGAGCTCCTACAATGAGCAGTTCTTC.

This chain uses TRBV6-5 with TRBJ1-1; tentative D call: TRBD1 (6 bases). V shed 0 bases and J shed 8 bases, with 13 bases lying between them. The length of the CDR3 is 14 residues. Germline assignment: CDR1 MNHEY and CDR2 SVGAGI. The CDR3 nucleotides read TGTGCCAGCAGTTACTCTTGGGGGGGCGAGGAAGCTTTCTTT. Protein product: CASSYSWGGEEAFF.

The CDR3 DNA follows: TGCGCCAGCAGCCCCGATCTAAATCAGCCCCAGCATTTT. Translated, it gives CASSPDLNQPQHF. The rearrangement links TRBV5-1 to TRBJ1-5; D call uncertain. V lost 4 bases, J lost 4 bases, and 9 bases lay in between. The CDR3 is 13 residues long. Germline V lookup: CDR1 SGHRS, CDR2 YFSETQ.

The V call is TRBV4-2, the J call TRBJ1-1, with D perhaps TRBD1 (6 bases). This CDR3 has 15 residues. Germline V lookup: CDR1 LGHNA, CDR2 YNFKEQ. Trimming stripped 2 bases from V and 8 bases from J, with 18 bases between. CDR3 sequence (DNA): TGTGCCAGCAGCCAACCGATGGGGACCGGGACAGAAGCTTTCTTT. It is translated as CASSQPMGTGTEAFF.

V is TRBV7-2 and J is TRBJ1-2, with a weak D call TRBD1 (5 bases). The V and J ends lost 11 bases and 5 bases respectively, with 12 bases between them. The CDR3 sequence is 11 residues long. Germline CDR1 SGHTA, CDR2 FQGNSA. CDR3 residues: CARRDSYGYTF. The CDR3 bases are TGTGCCCGACGCGACAGTTATGGCTACACCTTC.

The chain uses TRBV7-2 and TRBJ1-1; D gene uncertain. Trimming took 5 bases from V and 3 from J, leaving 13 bases between them. This CDR3 has 14 amino acids. CDR1 is SGHTA, CDR2 FQGNSA, per germline. CDR3 DNA: TGTGCCAGCAGCCTTATTACAGTTGACACTGAAGCTTTCTTT. Translation gives CASSLITVDTEAFF.

This chain connects TRBV7-2 to TRBJ1-1; D may be TRBD1 (6 bases). The V end lost 1 base, the J end lost 1 base, and 10 bases lay between the germline ends. Germline V CDR1 and CDR2: SGHTA, FQGNSA. There are 15 residues in the CDR3. Here the CDR3 DNA reads TGTGCCAGCAGCTTAGAGGGACACCGGAACACTGAAGCTTTCTTT. Translated: CASSLEGHRNTEAFF.

The chain uses TRBV28 and TRBJ1-1, with 7 bases that match TRBD1. This CDR3 contains 13 residues. The germline gives CDR1 MDHEN, CDR2 SYDVKM. CDR3: CGIGTEMNTEAFF. CDR3 DNA sequence: TGTGGTATCGGGACAGAAATGAACACTGAAGCTTTCTTT.

This clone was observed once. This same CDR3 is encoded by further DNA sequences in the sample. V usage is TRBV28 and J usage is TRBJ1-3; D is unresolved. Trimming took off 3 bases at V and 0 bases at J, with 6 bases between the two ends. The CDR3 spans 14 residues. Germline CDR1 MDHEN, CDR2 SYDVKM. In DNA, the CDR3 is TGTGCCAGCAGTTTCAGTTCCTCTGGAAACACCATATATTTT. It codes for CASSFSSSGNTIYF.

The chain has TRBV10-3 and TRBJ1-2, with 8 nucleotides matching TRBD1. The length of the CDR3 is 15 residues. Trimming cost V 8 bases and J 4 bases; bases outside gene matches: 12. In germline, CDR1 is ENHRY, CDR2 SYGVKD. The CDR3 DNA reads as TGTGCCATCTCGGGACAGGAGCCGCCTGTCTATGGCTACACCTTC. Translating gives CAISGQEPPVYGYTF.

This sequence joins TRBV6-5 and TRBJ1-5; 8 bases map to TRBD1. Germline trimming cut 5 bases from V and 5 bases from J; bases unmatched to any gene: 5. Germline V gene lookup returns CDR1 MNHEY and CDR2 SVGAGI. The CDR3 length is 14 residues. CDR3 amino acids: CASSQQGADQPQHF. The CDR3 nucleotides read TGTGCCAGCAGTCAGCAGGGGGCTGATCAGCCCCAGCATTTT.

The J gene is TRBJ1-1, the V gene TRBV28; D not resolved. V was cut by 5 bases and J by 8 bases, with 15 bases left in between. The CDR3 covers 13 residues. Germline CDR1 is MDHEN and CDR2 is SYDVKM. The CDR3 protein is CASSPPPTLEAFF. As DNA, the CDR3 is TGTGCCAGCAGTCCCCCCCCGACACTCGAAGCTTTCTTT.

In the case of this clone: The junction does not match germline at one end; this may be a read error. This rearrangement joins TRBV4-1 to TRBJ2-6; D might be TRBD1 (5 bases). The CDR3 runs 18 residues. From germline, CDR1 is MGHRA and CDR2 YSYEKL. CDR3 in amino acids: CASSQAAGLLSGANGLTF. For the CDR3, the DNA is TGCGCCAGCAGCCAAGCGGCAGGGTTGCTCTCTGGGGCCAACGGCCTGACTTTC.

The J gene is TRBJ1-4, the V gene TRBV27; TRBD1 aligns across 7 bases. The CDR3 runs to 15 residues. Germline CDR1 reads MNHEY; CDR2 reads SMNVEV (reference sequence). The junction had 7 bases not matched to a gene; V was cut back by 5 bases and J by 4 bases. Here the CDR3 reads CASSRSTGINEKLFF. The CDR3 DNA sequence: TGTGCCAGCAGTCGATCGACAGGGATTAATGAAAAACTGTTTTTT. The full variable domain, its missing parts supplied by reference TRBV27 and TRBJ1-4, is EAQVTQNPRYLITVTGKKLTVTCSQNMNHEYMSWYRQDPGLGLRQIYYSMNVEVTDKGDVPEGYKVSRKEKRNFPLILESPSPNQTSLYFCASSRSTGINEKLFFGSGTQLSVL.

This rearrangement joins TRBV28 to TRBJ1-5; 7 nucleotides align to TRBD1. V was pared by 7 bases and J by 5 bases, with 8 bases of the junction left unmatched. The CDR3 is 14 amino acids. The V gene's germline CDR1 is MDHEN and CDR2 SYDVKM. The CDR3 here is CASTDRQGDQPQHF. In DNA form, the CDR3 reads TGTGCCAGCACCGATAGACAGGGTGATCAGCCCCAGCATTTT.

V is TRBV7-9 and J is TRBJ2-1; D may be TRBD2 (6 bases). The V end lost 2 bases, the J end lost 3 bases, and 11 bases lay between the germline ends. The CDR3 has 15 residues. Germline CDR1 and CDR2: SEHNR and FQNEAQ (reference sequence). The CDR3 here is CASSLKGGYYNEQFF. Here the CDR3 DNA reads TGTGCCAGCAGCTTAAAGGGAGGCTACTACAATGAGCAGTTCTTC. The full variable domain, rest sourced from reference TRBV7-9 and TRBJ2-1, is DTGVSQNPRHKITKRGQNVTFRCDPISEHNRLYWYRQTLGQGPEFLTYFQNEAQLEKSRLLSDRFSAERPKGSFSTLEIQRTEQGDSAMYLCASSLKGGYYNEQFFGPGTRLTVL.

The chain links TRBV10-2 to TRBJ1-1; D gene uncertain. V gave up 5 bases and J gave up 1 base, with 5 bases separating them. Germline loops: CDR1 WSHSY, CDR2 SAAADI. The length of the CDR3 is 12 residues. CDR3 residues: CASSSRNTEAFF. The CDR3 DNA follows: TGCGCCAGCAGTTCCAGGAACACTGAAGCTTTCTTT.

The rearrangement links TRBV5-1 to TRBJ2-2; D possibly corresponds to TRBD1 (5 bases). The germline V and J ends were trimmed by 4 bases and 1 base, with 11 bases remaining between them. This CDR3 contains 15 residues. Germline V gene lookup returns CDR1 SGHRS and CDR2 YFSETQ. CDR3 sequence reads: CASSRRQGNTGELFF. The CDR3, as DNA: TGCGCCAGCAGCCGGCGGCAGGGGAACACCGGGGAGCTGTTTTTT.

The chain carries TRBV19 and TRBJ2-1; 9 positions agree with TRBD1. The CDR3 sequence is 16 residues long. The trim removed 4 bases at V and 7 bases at J, leaving 11 bases unmatched. Germline loops: CDR1 LNHDA, CDR2 SQIVND (reference sequence). CDR3 sequence reads: CASSRTPGTGWNEQFF. The CDR3 DNA is TGTGCCAGTAGTAGGACCCCCGGGACAGGGTGGAATGAGCAGTTCTTC.

The chain couples TRBV19 to TRBJ2-1; 13 bases match TRBD2. This CDR3 spans 15 amino acids. Germline assignment: CDR1 LNHDA and CDR2 SQIVND (reference sequence). Trimming cost V 7 bases and J 4 bases; bases outside gene matches: 4. The CDR3, as DNA: TGTGCCAGTATGACTAGCGGGGGGCGTTACAATGAGCAGTTCTTC. This gives the protein CASMTSGGRYNEQFF.

The chain recombines TRBV7-9 with TRBJ2-1; 8 bases line up with TRBD2. This CDR3 is built from 15 residues. Germline CDR1 and CDR2: SEHNR and FQNEAQ (reference sequence). Unmatched junction bases numbered 7, after V lost 4 bases and J lost 5 bases. In nucleotides, the CDR3 is TGTGCCAGCAGCTACTTACTAGCGGAGAACAATGAGCAGTTCTTC. It translates to CASSYLLAENNEQFF.